The 25 T cell receptor beta chains below were found in one sample sequenced in a study of shared clonotypes between healthy human individuals. The assay was immunoSEQ multiplex PCR, and TCRdb's table has in-frame clones only and misses some. The sample shows about 2.4 million clones, 90% to 95% of them seen only once. Material for sequencing was naive CD4+ T cells from PBMCs. Subset in this sample: CD45RA+ positively selected. These TCRs come from a man between 18 and 35 years old in good health. Some clones in this sample may be carry-over from other donors' samples.

This clone has a handful of counts. The chain is built from TRBV11-2 and TRBJ1-5; TRBD1 is a possible D gene (5 bases). With 4 bases removed from V and 2 bases from J, the gap between germline ends came to 6 bases. The germline V gene encodes CDR1 SGHAT and CDR2 FQNNGV. The CDR3 runs to 13 residues. The CDR3 spells CASSWGGNQPQHF. CDR3 sequence (DNA): TGTGCCAGCAGCTGGGGGGGCAATCAGCCCCAGCATTTT.

The V gene is TRBV5-1, the J gene TRBJ2-2; D could derive from TRBD1 or TRBD2 (5 bases each). The CDR3 is made up of 15 amino acids. Between the trimmed V and J ends, which lost 5 bases and 1 base, there was a span of 12 bases. Germline V gene sequence: CDR1 SGHRS, CDR2 YFSETQ. The CDR3: CASSPEGRNTGELFF. The CDR3 DNA sequence: TGCGCCAGCAGTCCTGAGGGGAGGAACACCGGGGAGCTGTTTTTT.

A remark on this clone: Within the sample, other DNA sequences also encode this same CDR3. This chain uses TRBV5-1 with TRBJ2-2, with a weak D call TRBD2 (5 bases). CDR1 is SGHRS, CDR2 YFSETQ, per germline. The length of the CDR3 is 15 residues. V was clipped by 0 bases and J by 0 bases, with 6 bases between them. DNA of the CDR3: TGCGCCAGCAGCTTGGGGACTTCGAACACCGGGGAGCTGTTTTTT. Translating it yields CASSLGTSNTGELFF.

Points on this clone: Other DNA sequences in the sample encode the same CDR3. The V and J genes are TRBV11-2 and TRBJ2-5, with unresolved D. Germline V gene data show CDR1 as SGHAT and CDR2 as FQNNGV. The V end was cut by 3 bases, the J end by 1 base, with 3 bases between. CDR3 length: 12 residues. For the CDR3, the DNA is TGTGCCAGCAGCTTGACCCAAGAGACCCAGTACTTC. Protein: CASSLTQETQYF.

With respect to this clone: The same CDR3 is also encoded by other DNA sequences in this sample. This chain links TRBV5-1 with TRBJ1-5; the D gene is possibly TRBD1 (6 bases). V was pared by 4 bases and J by 2 bases, with 10 bases between. CDR3 length: 14 residues. Germline-derived CDR1 and CDR2 are SGHRS and YFSETQ. The DNA of the CDR3 is TGCGCCAGCAGCCCAGGGGAAGGCAATCAGCCCCAGCATTTT. Translating gives CASSPGEGNQPQHF.

The genes are TRBV5-4 and TRBJ1-4; no reliable D call. V was pared by 4 bases and J by 8 bases, with 15 bases between. In germline, CDR1 is SGHNT, CDR2 YYREEE (reference sequence). The CDR3 spans 14 residues. The DNA of the CDR3 is TGTGCCAGCAGCCCCCAAGGAACCGACGAAAAACTGTTTTTT. Its translation is CASSPQGTDEKLFF.

This clone was recorded once. The rearrangement links TRBV28 to TRBJ2-3; D not certain. Germline CDR1 MDHEN, CDR2 SYDVKM. This CDR3 region has 14 residues. Trimming left V 5 bases short and J 5 bases short, with 14 bases between. CDR3 bases: TGTGCCAGCAGTACCCCCGTGGAAGGAGATACGCAGTATTTT. Translation gives CASSTPVEGDTQYF.

The sample holds one count of this clone. This chain connects TRBV23-1 to TRBJ2-5, with D tentatively TRBD1 (5 bases). TRBV23-1 is recorded as an ORF, its role being uncertain. The CDR3 is made up of 15 amino acids. Trimming took off 7 bases at V and 4 bases at J, with 19 bases between the two ends. The CDR3 loop is CASTPPKDRGETQYF. CDR3 sequence (DNA): TGCGCCAGCACCCCTCCCAAAGACAGAGGAGAGACCCAGTACTTC.

The rearrangement uses TRBV4-2 and TRBJ2-1; 11 nucleotides match TRBD2. Trimming removed 4 bases from V and 5 bases from J; junction bases left unmatched: 4. From germline, CDR1 is LGHNA and CDR2 YNFKEQ. There are 15 residues in the CDR3. Written as DNA, the CDR3 is TGTGCCAGCAGCCGGGGACTAGCGGATCACAATGAGCAGTTCTTC. It codes for CASSRGLADHNEQFF.

The chain is built from TRBV18 and TRBJ1-1, with 7 bases aligning to TRBD1. The germline gives CDR1 KGHSH, CDR2 LQKENI. The ends lost 3 bases at V and 1 base at J; junction bases unmatched: 5. This CDR3 region has 15 residues. CDR3 residues: CASSPAGGGNTEAFF. In DNA, the CDR3 is TGTGCCAGCTCACCCGCAGGGGGTGGGAACACTGAAGCTTTCTTT.

V and J are TRBV29-1 and TRBJ2-1; TRBD2 matches 7 bases. V dropped 7 bases and J dropped 4; count of bases not matched to a gene: 16. The CDR3 runs 16 residues. CDR1 SQVTM and CDR2 ANQGSEA come from the germline V gene. CDR3 sequence: CSGSPRTRPLYNEQFF. CDR3 DNA sequence: TGCAGCGGGAGCCCTAGGACTAGGCCCTTATACAATGAGCAGTTCTTC.

This chain links TRBV6-1 with TRBJ1-1; 8 positions agree with TRBD1. The CDR3 extends over 15 amino acids. The ends lost 0 bases at V and 7 bases at J; junction bases unmatched: 7. Germline CDR1 and CDR2: MNHNS and SASEGT. Here the CDR3 DNA reads TGTGCCAGCAGTGAAGCCACAGGGGGAGGTATTGAAGCTTTCTTT. Residues: CASSEATGGGIEAFF.

This chain connects TRBV18 to TRBJ2-4, with 13 nucleotides matching TRBD2. The CDR3 runs to 16 residues. Trimming took 0 bases from V and 7 from J; bases not matched to a gene: 3. In germline, CDR1 is KGHSH, CDR2 LQKENI. CDR3 region: CASSPPGTSGNNIQYF. CDR3 sequence (DNA): TGTGCCAGCTCACCACCCGGGACTAGCGGGAACAACATTCAGTACTTC.

This clone was recorded once. The chain carries TRBV5-1 and TRBJ1-2; tentatively, D is TRBD1 (6 bases). CDR3 length: 14 amino acids. CDR1 is SGHRS and CDR2 is YFSETQ in the germline V gene. V dropped 4 bases and J dropped 2 bases, with 12 bases sitting between them. The CDR3 nucleotides are TGCGCCAGCAGCCAGGACAGCCCAAACTATGGCTACACCTTC. This sequence encodes CASSQDSPNYGYTF.

The rearrangement links TRBV2 to TRBJ2-1; TRBD1 matches at 10 bases. The CDR3 sequence is 14 residues long. Per germline, CDR1 SNHLY and CDR2 FYNNEI. The V segment lost 10 bases and the J segment 3 bases; nucleotides outside the gene matches: 6. CDR3 nucleotide sequence: TGTGCCACATCCCGGGACAGGGGCTACAATGAGCAGTTCTTC. Its protein is CATSRDRGYNEQFF.

Here the CDR3 reads CASSPRWTSVHEQFF. DNA of the CDR3: TGTGCCAGCAGTCCCCGGTGGACTAGCGTCCATGAGCAGTTCTTC. The chain links TRBV7-8 to TRBJ2-1, with 9 positions matching TRBD2. Germline CDR1 reads SGHVS; CDR2 reads FQNEAQ. The CDR3 has 15 amino acids. V gave up 6 bases and J gave up 8 bases; unmatched junction bases: 11.

This clone was seen only once. The chain combines TRBV2 with TRBJ1-2; D gene unclear. Between the trimmed V and J ends, which lost 5 bases and 7 bases, there was a span of 14 bases. In germline, CDR1 is SNHLY, CDR2 FYNNEI. The CDR3 runs to 13 residues. Written as DNA, the CDR3 is TGTGCCAGCAGTACAGACACGGGTTCTGGCTACACCTTC. Amino acids: CASSTDTGSGYTF.

This clone was counted a single time. V usage is TRBV19 and J usage is TRBJ1-4; D is undetermined. CDR3 length: 14 amino acids. The V end was cut by 6 bases, the J end by 0 bases, with 8 bases between. Germline CDR1 and CDR2: LNHDA and SQIVND (reference sequence). The CDR3 loop reads CASRHQATNEKLFF. The CDR3 DNA follows: TGTGCCAGTAGGCACCAGGCAACTAATGAAAAACTGTTTTTT.

The chain has TRBV19 and TRBJ2-3; 8 bases are a match to TRBD2. Losses at the gene ends were 10 bases for V and 2 bases for J; bases not matched to a gene: 8. Germline V gene lookup returns CDR1 LNHDA and CDR2 SQIVND (reference sequence). The CDR3 has 14 residues. This CDR3 is CATHGLAITDTQYF. The DNA for the CDR3 is TGTGCCACCCACGGACTAGCAATCACAGATACGCAGTATTTT.

This clone was observed a handful of times. The genes are TRBV28 and TRBJ1-4, with D hard to call. Trimming cost V 5 bases and J 8 bases, with 9 bases left between them. The CDR3 extends over 12 amino acids. The germline CDR1 and CDR2 sequences are MDHEN and SYDVKM. DNA of the CDR3: TGTGCCAGCAGTCAACAAACCGAAAAACTGTTTTTT. This gives the protein CASSQQTEKLFF.

The J gene is TRBJ1-5, the V gene TRBV28, with D tentatively TRBD1 (6 bases). The germline V gene has CDR1 MDHEN and CDR2 SYDVKM. This CDR3 is built from 13 residues. Trimming took 6 bases from V and 5 from J, leaving 11 bases between them. CDR3 coding DNA: TGTGCCAGCAGGTGGGGGCGCGATCAGCCCCAGCATTTT. Amino acid sequence: CASRWGRDQPQHF. The variable domain in full, completed from reference TRBV28 and TRBJ1-5, reads DVKVTQSSRYLVKRTGEKVFLECVQDMDHENMFWYRQDPGLGLRLIYFSYDVKMKEKGDIPEGYSVSREKKERFSLILESASTNQTSMYLCASRWGRDQPQHFGDGTRLSIL.

V gene TRBV9 combines with J gene TRBJ2-5; 12 positions agree with TRBD2. Losses at the gene ends were 5 bases for V and 5 bases for J; bases not matched to a gene: 10. Germline V gene sequence: CDR1 SGDLS, CDR2 YYNGEE. The CDR3 length is 16 residues. This CDR3 is CASSAILAGGAETQYF. In DNA, the CDR3 is TGTGCCAGCAGTGCAATACTAGCGGGAGGAGCGGAGACCCAGTACTTC.

The CDR3 coding sequence is TGTGCCAGCAGTGCCCACGCCGGGAGCGCGGGGTACAATGAGCAGTTCTTC. It translates to CASSAHAGSAGYNEQFF. The chain couples TRBV6-1 to TRBJ2-1; possible D gene TRBD2, 6 bases. Trimming shortened V by 4 bases and J by 4 bases, and 20 bases separated the two germline ends. Germline V gene lookup returns CDR1 MNHNS and CDR2 SASEGT. CDR3 length: 17 amino acids.

The V call is TRBV11-2, the J call TRBJ1-1, with TRBD1 matching 9 bases. J lost 0 bases, V lost 5 bases, and 7 bases had no gene match. The CDR3 runs 16 residues. From germline, CDR1 is SGHAT and CDR2 FQNNGV. The CDR3 sequence: CASSPKRTGVNTEAFF. The CDR3 nucleotides read TGTGCCAGCAGCCCTAAACGGACAGGGGTGAACACTGAAGCTTTCTTT.

This chain links TRBV5-1 with TRBJ1-1; 11 bases map to TRBD1. The germline CDR1 and CDR2 sequences are SGHRS and YFSETQ. The CDR3 contains 15 residues. V shed 2 bases and J 4 bases; nucleotides not matched to a gene: 4. This CDR3 is CASSLPGTGGTEAFF. The DNA of the CDR3 is TGCGCCAGCAGCTTACCCGGGACAGGGGGCACTGAAGCTTTCTTT.